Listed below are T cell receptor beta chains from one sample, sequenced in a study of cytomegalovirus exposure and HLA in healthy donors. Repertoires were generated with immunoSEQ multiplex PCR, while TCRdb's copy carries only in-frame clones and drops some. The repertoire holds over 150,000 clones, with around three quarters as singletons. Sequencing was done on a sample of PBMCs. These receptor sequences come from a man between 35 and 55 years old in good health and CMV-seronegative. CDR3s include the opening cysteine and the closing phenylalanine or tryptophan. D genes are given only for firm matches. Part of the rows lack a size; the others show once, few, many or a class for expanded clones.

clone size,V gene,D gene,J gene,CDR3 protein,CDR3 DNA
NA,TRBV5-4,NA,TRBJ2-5,CASSLGADPQETQYF,TGTGCCAGCAGCTTGGGGGCAGACCCCCAAGAGACCCAGTACTTC
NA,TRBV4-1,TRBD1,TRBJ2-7,CASSLGTGGSYEQYF,TGCGCCAGCAGCCTAGGGACAGGGGGTTCCTACGAGCAGTACTTC
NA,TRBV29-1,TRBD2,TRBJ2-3,CSVVLAASTDTQYF,TGCAGCGTTGTACTAGCGGCAAGCACAGATACGCAGTATTTT
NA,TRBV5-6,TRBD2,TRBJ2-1,CASSYPSGSTGFEQFF,TGTGCCAGCAGCTACCCTAGCGGGAGTACGGGTTTCGAGCAGTTCTTC
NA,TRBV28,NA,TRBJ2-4,CASSPPTSGNIQYF,TGTGCCAGCAGTCCGCCGACAAGTGGGAACATTCAGTACTTC
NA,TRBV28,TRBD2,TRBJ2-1,CASIDSGGMQFF,TGTGCCAGCATAGATAGCGGGGGAATGCAGTTCTTC
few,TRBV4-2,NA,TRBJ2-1,CASSQGSGPYNEQFF,TGTGCCAGCAGCCAAGGTAGCGGCCCCTACAATGAGCAGTTCTTC
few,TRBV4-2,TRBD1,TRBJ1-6,CASSPLQGLESPLHF,TGTGCCAGCAGCCCGTTACAGGGGTTGGAGTCACCCCTCCACTTT
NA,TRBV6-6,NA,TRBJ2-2,CASSYDDYTGELFF,TGTGCCAGCAGTTACGACGACTACACCGGGGAGCTGTTTTTT
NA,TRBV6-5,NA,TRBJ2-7,CASSYNGGTSYEQYF,TGTGCCAGCAGTTACAACGGGGGAACCTCCTACGAGCAGTACTTC
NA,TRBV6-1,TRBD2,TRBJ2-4,CASSVQLAGVSAAKNSQYF,TGTGCCAGCAGTGTCCAACTAGCGGGAGTCTCGGCGGCCAAAAACAGTCAGTACTTC
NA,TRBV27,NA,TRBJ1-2,CASSAGTGGYTF,TGTGCCAGCAGTGCGGGGACGGGGGGCTACACCTTC
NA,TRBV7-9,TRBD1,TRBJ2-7,CASGGQGYEQYF,TGTGCCAGCGGGGGACAGGGCTACGAGCAGTACTTC
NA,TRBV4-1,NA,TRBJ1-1,CASSQAEGEGLNTEAFF,TGCGCCAGCAGCCAGGCGGAAGGGGAGGGCTTGAACACTGAAGCTTTCTTT
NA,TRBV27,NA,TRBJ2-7,CASSLRPGRGEQYF,TGTGCCAGCAGTCTAAGACCCGGGCGGGGCGAGCAGTACTTC
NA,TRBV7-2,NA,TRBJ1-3,CASSLEGDSGNTIYF,TGTGCCAGCAGCTTAGAAGGGGACTCTGGAAACACCATATATTTT
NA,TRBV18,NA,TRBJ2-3,CASSPLVVAEGDTQYF,TGTGCCAGCTCACCTCTCGTAGTCGCGGAGGGGGATACGCAGTATTTT
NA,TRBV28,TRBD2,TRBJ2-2,CASHGTSGISGELFF,TGTGCCAGTCATGGGACTAGCGGGATCTCCGGGGAGCTGTTTTTT
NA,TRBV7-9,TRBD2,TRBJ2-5,CSSSGLAGGGETQYF,TGTTCCAGCTCTGGTCTAGCGGGAGGGGGGGAGACCCAGTACTTC
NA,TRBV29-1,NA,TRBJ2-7,CSVEDRGTNYEQYF,TGCAGCGTTGAAGATCGGGGTACCAACTACGAGCAGTACTTC
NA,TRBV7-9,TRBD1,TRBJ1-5,CASSQGAYQPQHF,TGTGCCAGCAGCCAGGGGGCCTATCAGCCCCAGCATTTT
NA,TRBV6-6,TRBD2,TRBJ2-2,CASSRRGGNSPGELFF,TGTGCCAGCTCCCGCCGGGGGGGCAATTCTCCCGGGGAGCTGTTTTTT
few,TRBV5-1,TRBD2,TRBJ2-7,CASRASGAGEQYF,TGCGCCAGCAGGGCCAGCGGGGCGGGCGAGCAGTACTTC
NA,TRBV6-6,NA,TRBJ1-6,CASSYSVASNSPLHF,TGTGCCAGCAGTTACAGCGTGGCCTCGAATTCACCCCTCCACTTT
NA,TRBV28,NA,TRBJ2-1,CASIPGGKNYNEQFF,TGTGCCAGCATTCCCGGCGGGAAAAACTACAATGAGCAGTTCTTC
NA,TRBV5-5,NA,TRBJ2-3,CASSIPTAQTRTDTQYF,TGTGCCAGCAGCATACCGACAGCCCAAACGCGAACAGATACGCAGTATTTT
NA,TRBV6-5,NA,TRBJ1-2,CASSQGDGYTF,TGTGCCAGCAGTCAGGGTGACGGCTACACCTTC
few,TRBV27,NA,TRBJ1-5,CASSWTDNQPQHF,TGTGCCAGCAGTTGGACAGACAATCAGCCCCAGCATTTT
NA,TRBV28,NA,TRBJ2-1,CASTLPPLGAGVSKEQFF,TGTGCCAGCACCCTCCCCCCCCTGGGGGCGGGAGTGTCGAAGGAGCAGTTCTTC
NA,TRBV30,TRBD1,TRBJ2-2,CAWDRENTGELFF,TGTGCCTGGGACAGGGAGAACACCGGGGAGCTGTTTTTT
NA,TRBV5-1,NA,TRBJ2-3,CASSAELNGPDTQYF,TGCGCCAGCAGCGCCGAATTAAATGGGCCAGATACGCAGTATTTT
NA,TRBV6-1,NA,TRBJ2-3,CASSEALGAGGTDTQYF,TGTGCCAGCAGTGAAGCGCTTGGAGCGGGCGGCACAGATACGCAGTATTTT
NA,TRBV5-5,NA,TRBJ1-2,CASSLEWRGGYTF,TGTGCCAGCAGCTTGGAGTGGAGGGGCGGCTACACCTTC
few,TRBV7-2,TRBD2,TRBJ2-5,CASSPGGRKEETQYF,TGTGCCAGCAGCCCGGGCGGGAGAAAAGAAGAGACCCAGTACTTC
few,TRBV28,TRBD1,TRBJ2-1,CASSLDMGTGDVGSYNEQFF,TGTGCCAGCAGTTTGGATATGGGGACAGGGGACGTGGGGTCCTACAATGAGCAGTTCTTC
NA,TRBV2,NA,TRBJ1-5,CASSVLREQPQHF,TGTGCCAGCAGTGTATTAAGAGAGCAGCCCCAGCATTTT
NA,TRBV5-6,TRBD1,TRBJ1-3,CASSWTGIENTIYF,TGTGCCAGCAGCTGGACAGGGATCGAAAACACCATATATTTT
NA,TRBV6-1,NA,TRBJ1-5,CASSDNSNQPQHF,TGTGCCAGCAGTGATAATAGCAATCAGCCCCAGCATTTT
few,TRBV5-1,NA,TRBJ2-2,CASKPAGELFF,TGCGCCAGCAAGCCGGCCGGGGAGCTGTTTTTT
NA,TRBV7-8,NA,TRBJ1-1,CASSLGQMNTEAFF,TGTGCCAGCAGCTTAGGGCAGATGAACACTGAAGCTTTCTTT
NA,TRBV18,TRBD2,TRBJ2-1,CASSKLADLYNEQFF,TGTGCCAGCTCAAAGCTAGCGGACCTCTACAATGAGCAGTTCTTC
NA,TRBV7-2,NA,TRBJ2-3,CASLLEMSTDTQYF,TGTGCCAGCCTCCTTGAGATGAGCACAGATACGCAGTATTTT
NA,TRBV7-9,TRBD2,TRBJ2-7,CASSSPSGPSKEQYF,TGTGCCAGCAGCTCACCTAGCGGGCCCTCTAAGGAGCAGTACTTC